A selection of T cell receptor beta chains follows, all from one sample in a study of blood T cells in healthy people across ages. Via MiXCR, TCRdb re-called the 5' RACE reads, giving one row per CDR3 protein. The repertoire holds 1.5 million to 2 million distinct CDR3 sequences, with 28% as singletons. The sequencing sample was made of blood. The receptors shown here come from a woman in her twenties or thirties in good health. CDR3s include the opening cysteine and the closing phenylalanine or tryptophan. A D gene is named only where the DNA matches it firmly. Only part of the rows carry a size: once, few, many, or a class if the clone is expanded.

TRBD1	TRBV5-1	-	TRBJ1-2	TGCGCCAGCAGCTTCCGGACAGGGAATGACTATGGCTACACCTTC	CASSFRTGNDYGYTF
-	TRBV19	-	TRBJ1-2	TGTGCCAGTAGGGTCTCCGGGACCGATCTTTACTATGGCTACACCTTC	CASRVSGTDLYYGYTF
-	TRBV20-1	-	TRBJ2-3	TGCAGTGCTTCTCCCTCACAGTATTTT	CSASPSQYF
-	TRBV12-3/TRBV12-4	-	TRBJ2-3	TGTGCCAGCAGTACTCGACCAGTGAGCACAGATACGCAGTATTTT	CASSTRPVSTDTQYF
-	TRBV27	many	TRBJ1-5	TGTGCCAGCAGTCCCCCGGGGAGCAATCAGCCCCAGCATTTT	CASSPPGSNQPQHF
TRBD2	TRBV10-1	-	TRBJ2-1	TGCGCCAGTAGCGGGGGGAGTGGGAACAATGAGCAGTTCTTC	CASSGGSGNNEQFF
-	TRBV4-1	few	TRBJ1-1	TGCGCCAGCAGCCAAGTCGGAGGGGTGGGTGAAGCTTTCTTT	CASSQVGGVGEAFF
TRBD1	TRBV7-9	-	TRBJ2-7	TGTGCCAGCAGCTTAGGTGACAGGGACACCTACGAGCAGTACTTC	CASSLGDRDTYEQYF
TRBD2	TRBV20-1	few	TRBJ2-1	TGCAGTGCTATCGGGGTAGCGGGAGGGGTAGAGCAGTTCTTC	CSAIGVAGGVEQFF
-	TRBV5-1	-	TRBJ1-4	TGCGCCAGCAGCCCCGGTGGCGGGGGCCGACTGGGGAATTATGAAAAACTGTTTTTT	CASSPGGGGRLGNYEKLFF
-	TRBV9	-	TRBJ2-2	TGTGCCAGCAAGGAGGGGGACAGAATCACCGGGGAGCTGTTTTTT	CASKEGDRITGELFF
-	TRBV4-3	few	TRBJ2-1	TGCGCCAGCAGCCAAGATACGAGGGAGTACAATGAGCAGTTCTTC	CASSQDTREYNEQFF
-	TRBV18	-	TRBJ1-1	TGTGCCAGCTCACCGGAGCGAGGACGCAGCTATAACCCAGCTTTCTTT	CASSPERGRSYNPAFF
-	TRBV7-9	-	TRBJ2-7	TGTGCCGGCAGCGACCGCAGGGGCCGGAGCTCCTACGAGCAGTACTTC	CAGSDRRGRSSYEQYF
-	TRBV18	-	TRBJ2-5	TGTGCCAGCTCACTAAACGCTTTACAGGGAAAAGAGACCCAGTACTTC	CASSLNALQGKETQYF
-	TRBV7-6	few	TRBJ2-3	TGTGCCAGCAGCTTAGATCCGGGAGAAGATACGCAGTATTTT	CASSLDPGEDTQYF
TRBD1	TRBV27	-	TRBJ1-2	TGTGCCAGCAGTTTCAGGGGGGACGAGTATGGCTACACCTTC	CASSFRGDEYGYTF
TRBD1	TRBV12-3/TRBV12-4	few	TRBJ2-1	TGTGCCAGCAGCCCAACAGGGGGCAGTGATCAGTTCTTC	CASSPTGGSDQFF
TRBD2	TRBV20-1	-	TRBJ2-7	TGCAGTGCTAGAGATGGGCTAGCGGGACGGAATGAGCAGTACTTC	CSARDGLAGRNEQYF
-	TRBV20-1	-	TRBJ1-5	TGCAGTGCTAGAGATCTGGACCGCCGACAGCCCCAGCATTTT	CSARDLDRRQPQHF
-	TRBV13	few	TRBJ1-4	TGTGCCAGCAGCTTAGGCGCTCGGGGCCGAGCCGAAAAACTGTTTTTT	CASSLGARGRAEKLFF